This TCR beta chain was retrieved from a study of shared clonotypes between healthy human individuals (dated by TCRdb to 2018 to 2020). Some background on the complete study: The cohort included three men and a couple of women between 18 and 49 years of age. Per donor, three plates each were used for CD4 naive and CD4 memory, two for CD8 naive, and one for CD8 memory. Blood TCR repertoires of roughly five healthy adults were deeply sequenced to estimate repertoire size and the extent of clonotype sharing between individuals. To increase sequencing depth and limit assay-specific biases, different laboratories used diverse techniques to prepare libraries and sequence TCR repertoires. Per donor, leukapheresis produced somewhere between about 0.8 and 9 billion PBMCs.

Using the deep immunoSEQ assay, multiplex PCR amplified TCR CDR3 regions from genomic DNA. For each cell subset, the extracted genomic DNA was distributed evenly across all wells of several immunoSEQ 96-well plates, and each plate served as one replicate. For sorted subsets, about 200 ng genomic DNA, equal to tens of thousands of T cell genomes, was loaded into each replicate PCR. The purified libraries were quantified using a Qubit 3.0 fluorometer, sized with a Bioanalyzer 2100, and then quantified again using the KAPA Library Quantification kit. Each immunoSEQ 96-well plate was sequenced on its own single-read 150-cycle Illumina NextSeq 550 flow cell. Per the source publication's procedure: Because the immunoSEQ output included only junctional sequences and no quality scores, the filtering could not be the same as the filtering used for full-length reads. To assign V/J genes and CDR3, sequences were annotated using PyIR, a Python wrapper for IgBLAST v1.9, with IMGT germline references. Reads were filtered out if the reads had weak V/J assignments (E-value above 1e-6), no CDR3, stop codons, out-of-frame junctions, or ambiguous translated residues. V3J clonotypes were defined as sequences sharing the same inferred V gene, J gene, and CDR3 amino acid sequence. The percentage overlap between two repertoires was calculated by dividing the number of shared unique clonotypes by the size of the smaller repertoire. Richness of each repertoire was evaluated using RTK rarefaction, the Chao1 estimator, and Recon v2.1 estimates of unobserved clonotypes. Generation probabilities were computed with OLGA for all TCRbeta clonotypes obtained by the gDNA method from a few donors. Drawn from immuneACCESS, this table holds only the in-frame rearrangements with V and J called that TCRdb kept. Clones are partly lost; checked studies trace under half to an unresolved V gene and leave the rest unexplained. That table furnishes V, J and clone size, whereas the DNA furnished D and trimming. For this sample there are around 560,000 clones; about 95% appear just once. Jointly, the top ten make up 0.11% of the sample.

Results the study describes overall, beyond this receptor: Sampling was limited to blood, and TCR repertoires in tissue likely differ from TCR repertoires in blood. Even with the large sequencing depth, rarefaction of the sorted-subset datasets indicated that sequencing was incomplete. Estimated clonotype richness was generally larger for naive than for memory subsets. When several donors were compared, the shared fraction of clonotypes was about 5.2% for naive CD4, more than 3% for naive CD8, more than 2% for memory CD4, and around 0.4% for memory CD8. Clonotypes shared by all four sorted-subset donors showed higher generation probabilities than non-shared clonotypes. The small number of donors limited the genetic and exposure-history diversity represented. Pairwise subsampling led to the expectation that sequencing depth would affect the degree of clonotype sharing among donors.

As regards this clone: Its antigen remains undetermined. Base qualities are not provided; no much larger clone lies one nucleotide away.

CD8 naive samples were obtained by positive selection for CCR7 among CD45RO-negative cells, yielding a CD45RA+CCR7+ population from which TemRA cells were excluded. Healthy HIV-negative adults with no recently reported acute infections or vaccinations were included as donors. Only Caucasian adults living in Nashville, Tennessee, USA were represented among the donors. Blood was collected by leukapheresis, and PBMCs were isolated by Ficoll-Histopaque density gradient centrifugation and then cryopreserved in liquid nitrogen vapor phase. Analytical flow cytometry was used to check the purity and quantity of every magnetically sorted T cell population. Each sorted fraction had its genomic DNA isolated and then quantified by UV absorbance on a Nanodrop 2000c. This TCR was recovered from a woman aged 30 to 39 in good health. Sequenced: naive CD8+ T cells sorted from blood. In the paper's terms, the cell subset or site label means: CD45RA+CCR7+.

The nucleotide sequence reads TGTGCCAGCAGCCTAAGACTAGCTTGGTACGAGCAGTACTTC. This encodes CASSLRLAWYEQYF. The chain is assembled from TRBV7-8 and TRBJ2-7, with 7 bases in between that match TRBD2. Measured from the cysteine to the phenylalanine, the CDR3 is 14 residues long. CDR3 DNA only is kept here, 42 bases in frame from base 1. The germline V and J ends show losses of 5 bases and 4 bases respectively, and no gene match explains 8 bases of the junction. CDR1 and CDR2, per the germline V gene, are SGHVS and FQNEAQ.